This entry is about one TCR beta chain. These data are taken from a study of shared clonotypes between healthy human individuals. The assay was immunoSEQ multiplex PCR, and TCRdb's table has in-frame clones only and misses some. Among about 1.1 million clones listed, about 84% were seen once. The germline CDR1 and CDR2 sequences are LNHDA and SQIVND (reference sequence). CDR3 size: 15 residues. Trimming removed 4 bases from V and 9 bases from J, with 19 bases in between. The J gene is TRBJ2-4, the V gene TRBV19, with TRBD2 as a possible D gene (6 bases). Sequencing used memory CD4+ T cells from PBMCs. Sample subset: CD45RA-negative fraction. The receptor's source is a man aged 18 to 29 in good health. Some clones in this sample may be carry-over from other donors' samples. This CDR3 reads CASSTRWGFGGIQYF. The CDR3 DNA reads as TGTGCCAGTAGTACCCGGTGGGGGTTCGGGGGCATTCAGTACTTC.